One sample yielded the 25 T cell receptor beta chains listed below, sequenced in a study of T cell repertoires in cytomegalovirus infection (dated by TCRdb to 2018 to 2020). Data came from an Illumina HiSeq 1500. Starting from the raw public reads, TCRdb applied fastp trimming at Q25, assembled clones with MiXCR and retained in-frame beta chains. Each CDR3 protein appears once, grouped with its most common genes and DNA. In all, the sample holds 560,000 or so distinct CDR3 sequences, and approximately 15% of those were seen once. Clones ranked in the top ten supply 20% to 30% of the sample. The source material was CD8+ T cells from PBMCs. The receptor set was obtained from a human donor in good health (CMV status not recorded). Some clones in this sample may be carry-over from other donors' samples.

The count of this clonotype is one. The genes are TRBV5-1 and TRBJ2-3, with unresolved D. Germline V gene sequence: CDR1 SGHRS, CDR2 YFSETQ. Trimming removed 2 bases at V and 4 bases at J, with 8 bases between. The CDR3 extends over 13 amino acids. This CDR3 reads CASSFTTPDTQYF. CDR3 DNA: TGCGCCAGCAGCTTTACCACCCCAGATACGCAGTATTTT.

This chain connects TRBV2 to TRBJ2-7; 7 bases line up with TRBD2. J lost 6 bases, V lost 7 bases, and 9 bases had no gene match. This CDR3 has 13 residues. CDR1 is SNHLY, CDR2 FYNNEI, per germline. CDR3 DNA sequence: TGTGCCAGCACCTCGGGTGGGAGGGGCGAGCAGTACTTC. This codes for CASTSGGRGEQYF. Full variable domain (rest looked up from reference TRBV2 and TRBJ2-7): EPEVTQTPSHQVTQMGQEVILRCVPISNHLYFYWYRQILGQKVEFLVSFYNNEISEKSEIFDDQFSVERPDGSNFTLKIRSTKLEDSAMYFCASTSGGRGEQYFGPGTRLTVT.

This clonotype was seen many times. CDR3 residues: CASSLAHQSSGNTIYF. The CDR3 nucleotides are TGTGCCAGCAGCTTAGCACATCAGAGCTCTGGAAACACCATATATTTT. The V and J genes are TRBV7-9 and TRBJ1-3; D remains ambiguous. Germline loops: CDR1 SEHNR, CDR2 FQNEAQ (reference sequence). V gave up 0 bases and J gave up 0 bases, with 9 bases separating them. This CDR3 comprises 16 residues.

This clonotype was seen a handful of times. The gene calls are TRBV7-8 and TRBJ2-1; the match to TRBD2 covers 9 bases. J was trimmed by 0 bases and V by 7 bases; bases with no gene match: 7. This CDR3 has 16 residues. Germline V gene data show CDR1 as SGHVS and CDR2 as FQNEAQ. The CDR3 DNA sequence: TGTGCCAGCACACTAGCGGGTGTGAGCTCCTACAATGAGCAGTTCTTC. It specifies CASTLAGVSSYNEQFF.

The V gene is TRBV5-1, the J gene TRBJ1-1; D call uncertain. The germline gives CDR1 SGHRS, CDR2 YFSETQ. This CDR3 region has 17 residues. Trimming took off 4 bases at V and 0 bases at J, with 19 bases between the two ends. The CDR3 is CASSLGRRALMNTEAFF. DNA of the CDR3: TGCGCCAGCAGCCTCGGACGGCGGGCATTGATGAACACTGAAGCTTTCTTT.

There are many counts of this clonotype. CDR3 nucleotides: TGTGCCAGCAGTAGTTCGTTTGATACGCAGTATTTT. It translates to CASSSSFDTQYF. The gene calls are TRBV27 and TRBJ2-3; D call uncertain. There are 12 residues in the CDR3. The germline V and J ends were trimmed by 5 bases and 6 bases, with 9 bases remaining between them. Germline values: CDR1 MNHEY, CDR2 SMNVEV (reference sequence).

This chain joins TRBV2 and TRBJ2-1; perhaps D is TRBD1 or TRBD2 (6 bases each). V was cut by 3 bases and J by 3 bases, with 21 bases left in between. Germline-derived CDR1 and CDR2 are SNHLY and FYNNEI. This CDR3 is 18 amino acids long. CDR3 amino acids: CASSEWRMDGGGYNEQFF. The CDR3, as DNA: TGTGCCAGCAGTGAGTGGAGAATGGATGGAGGGGGCTACAATGAGCAGTTCTTC.

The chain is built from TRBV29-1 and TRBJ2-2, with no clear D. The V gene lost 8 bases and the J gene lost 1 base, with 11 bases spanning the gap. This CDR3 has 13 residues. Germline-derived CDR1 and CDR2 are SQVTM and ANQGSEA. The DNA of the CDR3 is TGCAGCATGACGATAGAGAACACCGGGGAGCTGTTTTTT. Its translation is CSMTIENTGELFF.

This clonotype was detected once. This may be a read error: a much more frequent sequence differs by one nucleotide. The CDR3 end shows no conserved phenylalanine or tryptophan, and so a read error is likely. The CDR3 region is CASRRLADVPYEQYL. In nucleotides, the CDR3 is TGTGCCAGCAGACGACTAGCGGATGTTCCCTACGAGCAGTACTTA. The rearrangement links TRBV28 to TRBJ2-7; 9 bases map to TRBD2. Per germline, CDR1 MDHEN and CDR2 SYDVKM. This CDR3 is 15 amino acids long. V dropped 6 bases and J dropped 2; count of bases not matched to a gene: 8.

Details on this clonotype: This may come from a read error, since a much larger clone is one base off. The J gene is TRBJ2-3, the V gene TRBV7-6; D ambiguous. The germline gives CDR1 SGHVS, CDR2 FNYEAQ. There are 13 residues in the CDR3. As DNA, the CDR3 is TGTGCTAGCAGCGCACGGACGGGAGATACGCAGTATTTT. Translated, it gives CASSARTGDTQYF.

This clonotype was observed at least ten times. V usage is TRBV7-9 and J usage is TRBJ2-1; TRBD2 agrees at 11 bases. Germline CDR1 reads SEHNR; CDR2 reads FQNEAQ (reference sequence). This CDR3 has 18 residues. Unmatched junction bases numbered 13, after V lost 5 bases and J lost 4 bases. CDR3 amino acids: CASSARPGTSGPYNEQFF. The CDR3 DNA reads TGTGCCAGCAGCGCCCGTCCCGGGACTAGCGGACCTTACAATGAGCAGTTCTTC.

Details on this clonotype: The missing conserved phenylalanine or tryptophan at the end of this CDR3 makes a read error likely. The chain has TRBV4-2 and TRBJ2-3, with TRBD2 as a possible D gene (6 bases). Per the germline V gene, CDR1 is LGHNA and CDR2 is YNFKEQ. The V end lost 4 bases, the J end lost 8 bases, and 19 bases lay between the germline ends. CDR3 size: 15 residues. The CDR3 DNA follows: TGTGCCAGCAGCCCTCTACCCGCGGGCGGGGCTACGCAGTATTAT. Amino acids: CASSPLPAGGATQYY.

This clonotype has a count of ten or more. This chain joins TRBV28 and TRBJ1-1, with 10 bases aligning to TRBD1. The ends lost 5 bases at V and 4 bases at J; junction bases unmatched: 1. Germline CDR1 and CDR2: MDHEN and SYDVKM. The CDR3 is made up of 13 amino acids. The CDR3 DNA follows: TGTGCCAGCAGTCGACAGGGGGCCACTGAAGCTTTCTTT. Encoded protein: CASSRQGATEAFF.

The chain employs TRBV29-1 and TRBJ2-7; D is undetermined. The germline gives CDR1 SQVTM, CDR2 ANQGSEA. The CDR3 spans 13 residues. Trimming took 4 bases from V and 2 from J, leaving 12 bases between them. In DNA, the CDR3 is TGCAGCGTTGGGAGAGAGAGCCCCTACGAGCAGTACTTC. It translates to CSVGRESPYEQYF.

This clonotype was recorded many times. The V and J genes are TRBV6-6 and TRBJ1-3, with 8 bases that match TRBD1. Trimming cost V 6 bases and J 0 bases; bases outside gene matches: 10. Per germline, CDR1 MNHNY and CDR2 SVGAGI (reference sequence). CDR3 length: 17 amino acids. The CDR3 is CASSNRRGPLSGNTIYF. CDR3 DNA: TGTGCCAGCAGCAATCGCAGGGGGCCTCTCTCTGGAAACACCATATATTTT.

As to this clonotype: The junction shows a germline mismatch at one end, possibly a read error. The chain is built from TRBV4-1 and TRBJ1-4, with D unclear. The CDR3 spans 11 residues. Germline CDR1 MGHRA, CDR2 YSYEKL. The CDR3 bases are TGCGCCAGCAGCCAAGCGTCCGCGAAGCATTTT. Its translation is CASSQASAKHF.

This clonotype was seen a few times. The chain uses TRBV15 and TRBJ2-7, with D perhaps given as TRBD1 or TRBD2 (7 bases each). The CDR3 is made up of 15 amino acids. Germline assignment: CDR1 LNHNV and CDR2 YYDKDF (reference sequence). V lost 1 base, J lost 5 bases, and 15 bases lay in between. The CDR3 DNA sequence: TGTGCCACCAGCAGAGCTTCCTCAGGGGGGGACGAGCAGTACTTC. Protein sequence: CATSRASSGGDEQYF.

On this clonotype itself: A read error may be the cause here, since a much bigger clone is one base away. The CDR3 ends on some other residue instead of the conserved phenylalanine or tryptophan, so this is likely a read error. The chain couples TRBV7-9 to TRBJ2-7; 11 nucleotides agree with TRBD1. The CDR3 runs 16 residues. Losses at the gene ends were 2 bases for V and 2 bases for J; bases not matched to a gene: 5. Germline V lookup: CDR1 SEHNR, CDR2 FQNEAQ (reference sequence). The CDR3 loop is CASSLWGQGETYEQYL. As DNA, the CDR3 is TGTGCCAGCAGCTTATGGGGACAGGGGGAAACCTACGAGCAGTACTTA.

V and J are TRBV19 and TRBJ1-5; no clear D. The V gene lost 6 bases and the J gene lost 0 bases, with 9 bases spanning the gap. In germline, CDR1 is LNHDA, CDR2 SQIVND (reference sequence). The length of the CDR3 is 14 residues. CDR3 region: CASRGRASNQPQHF. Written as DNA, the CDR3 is TGTGCCAGTAGGGGAAGGGCTAGCAATCAGCCCCAGCATTTT.

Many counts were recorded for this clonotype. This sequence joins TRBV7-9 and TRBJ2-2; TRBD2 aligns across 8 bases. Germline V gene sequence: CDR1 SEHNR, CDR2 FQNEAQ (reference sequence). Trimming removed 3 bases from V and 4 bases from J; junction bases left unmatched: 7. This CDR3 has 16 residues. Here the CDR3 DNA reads TGTGCCAGCAGCTTTCCGACTAGCGCGACCACCGGGGAGCTGTTTTTT. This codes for CASSFPTSATTGELFF.

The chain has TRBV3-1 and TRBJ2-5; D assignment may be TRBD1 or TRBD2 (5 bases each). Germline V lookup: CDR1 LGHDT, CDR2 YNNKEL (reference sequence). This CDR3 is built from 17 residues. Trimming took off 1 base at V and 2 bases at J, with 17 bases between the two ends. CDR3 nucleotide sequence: TGTGCCAGCAGCCAAGGTGTACCCGGGACCTCTCAAGAGACCCAGTACTTC. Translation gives CASSQGVPGTSQETQYF.

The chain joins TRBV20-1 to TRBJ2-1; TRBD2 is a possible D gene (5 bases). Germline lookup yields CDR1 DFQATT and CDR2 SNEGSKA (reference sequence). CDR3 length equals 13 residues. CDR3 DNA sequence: TGCAGCGCCCGGACTCCAACTTACAATGAGCAGTTCTTC. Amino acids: CSARTPTYNEQFF.

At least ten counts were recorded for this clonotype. CDR3 DNA: TGCGCCAGCAGCCAAGACTTGACAGGGGGAAACGAGCAGTACTTC. Amino acid sequence: CASSQDLTGGNEQYF. The V gene is TRBV4-1, the J gene TRBJ2-7, with TRBD1 identical over 9 bases. The CDR3 is 15 amino acids. Trimming removed 0 bases from V and 5 bases from J; junction bases left unmatched: 5. In germline, CDR1 is MGHRA, CDR2 YSYEKL.

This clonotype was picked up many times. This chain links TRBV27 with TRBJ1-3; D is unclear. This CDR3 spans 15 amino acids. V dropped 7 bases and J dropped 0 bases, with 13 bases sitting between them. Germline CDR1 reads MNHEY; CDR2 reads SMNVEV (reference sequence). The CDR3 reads CASKDGWGSGNTIYF. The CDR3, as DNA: TGTGCCAGCAAAGATGGGTGGGGCTCTGGAAACACCATATATTTT.

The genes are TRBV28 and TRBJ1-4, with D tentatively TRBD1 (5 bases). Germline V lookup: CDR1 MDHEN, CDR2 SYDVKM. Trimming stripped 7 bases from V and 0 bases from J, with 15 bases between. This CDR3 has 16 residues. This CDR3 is CASNGDRGATNEKLFF. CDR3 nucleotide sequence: TGTGCCAGCAACGGTGATAGGGGTGCAACTAATGAAAAACTGTTTTTT.